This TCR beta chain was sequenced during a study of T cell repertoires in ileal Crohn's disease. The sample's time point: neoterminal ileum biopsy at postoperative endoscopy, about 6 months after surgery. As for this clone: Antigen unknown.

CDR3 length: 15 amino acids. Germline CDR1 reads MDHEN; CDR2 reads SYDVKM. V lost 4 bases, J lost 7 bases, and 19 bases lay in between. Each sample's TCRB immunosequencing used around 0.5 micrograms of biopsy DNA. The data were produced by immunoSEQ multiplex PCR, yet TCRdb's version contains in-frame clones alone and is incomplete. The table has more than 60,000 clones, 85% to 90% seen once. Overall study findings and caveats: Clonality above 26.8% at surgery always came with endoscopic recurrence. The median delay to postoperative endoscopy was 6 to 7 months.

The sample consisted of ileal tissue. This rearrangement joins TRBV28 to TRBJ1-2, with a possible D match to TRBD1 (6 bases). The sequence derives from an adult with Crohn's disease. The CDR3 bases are TGTGCCAGCAGTTCCTCGGGGGGGCTGGATTCTGGCTACACCTTC. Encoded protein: CASSSSGGLDSGYTF.